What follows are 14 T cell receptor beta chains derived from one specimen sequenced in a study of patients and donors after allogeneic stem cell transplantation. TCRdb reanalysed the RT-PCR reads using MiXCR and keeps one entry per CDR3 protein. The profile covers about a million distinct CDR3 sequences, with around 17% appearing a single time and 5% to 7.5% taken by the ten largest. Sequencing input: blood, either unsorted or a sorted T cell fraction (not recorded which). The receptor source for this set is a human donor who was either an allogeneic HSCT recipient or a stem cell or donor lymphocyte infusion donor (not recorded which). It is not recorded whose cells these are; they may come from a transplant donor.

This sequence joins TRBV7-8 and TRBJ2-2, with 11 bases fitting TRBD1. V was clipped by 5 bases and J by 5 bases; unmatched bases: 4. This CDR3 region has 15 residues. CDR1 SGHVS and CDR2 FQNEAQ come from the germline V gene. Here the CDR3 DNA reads TGTGCCAGCAGCACCAGGGACAGGGGGACCGGGGAGCTGTTTTTT. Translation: CASSTRDRGTGELFF.

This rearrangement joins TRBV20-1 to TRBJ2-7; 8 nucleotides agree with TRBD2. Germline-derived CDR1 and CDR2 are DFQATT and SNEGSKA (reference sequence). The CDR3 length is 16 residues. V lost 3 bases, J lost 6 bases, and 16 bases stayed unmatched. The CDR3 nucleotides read TGCAGTGCTAGGGAAGCGGGAGAAAGGAACCGTCGCGAGCAGTACTTC. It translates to CSAREAGERNRREQYF.

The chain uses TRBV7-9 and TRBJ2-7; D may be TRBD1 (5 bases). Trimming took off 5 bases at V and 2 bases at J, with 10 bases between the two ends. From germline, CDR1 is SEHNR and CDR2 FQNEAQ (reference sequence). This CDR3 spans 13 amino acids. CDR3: CASSHRFTYEQYF. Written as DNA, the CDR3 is TGTGCCAGCAGCCACAGGTTTACCTACGAGCAGTACTTC.

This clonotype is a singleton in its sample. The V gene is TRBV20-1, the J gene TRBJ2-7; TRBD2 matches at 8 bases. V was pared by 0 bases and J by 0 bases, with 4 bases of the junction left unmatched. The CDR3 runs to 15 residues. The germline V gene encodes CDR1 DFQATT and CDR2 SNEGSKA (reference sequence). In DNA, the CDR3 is TGCAGTGCTAGAGATCCCAGCGGGAGCTCCTACGAGCAGTACTTC. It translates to CSARDPSGSSYEQYF.

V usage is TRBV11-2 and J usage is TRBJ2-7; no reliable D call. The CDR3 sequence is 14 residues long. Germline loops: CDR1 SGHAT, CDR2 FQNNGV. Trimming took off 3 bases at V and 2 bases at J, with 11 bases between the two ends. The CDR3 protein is CASSLWTDPYEQYF. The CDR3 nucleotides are TGTGCCAGCAGCTTGTGGACGGACCCCTACGAGCAGTACTTC.

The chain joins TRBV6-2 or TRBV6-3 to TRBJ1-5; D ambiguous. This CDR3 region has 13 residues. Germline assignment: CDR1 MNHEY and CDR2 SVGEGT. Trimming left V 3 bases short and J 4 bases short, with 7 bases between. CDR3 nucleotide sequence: TGTGCCAGCAGTTATAGAGCGAATCAGCCCCAGCATTTT. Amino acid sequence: CASSYRANQPQHF.

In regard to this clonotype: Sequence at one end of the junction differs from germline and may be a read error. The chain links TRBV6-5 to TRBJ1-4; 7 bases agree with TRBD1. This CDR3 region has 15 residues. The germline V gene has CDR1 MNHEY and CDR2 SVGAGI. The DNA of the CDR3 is TGTGACAGCAGTTGGACAGGCCTAACTAATGAAAAACTGTTTTTT. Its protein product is CDSSWTGLTNEKLFF.

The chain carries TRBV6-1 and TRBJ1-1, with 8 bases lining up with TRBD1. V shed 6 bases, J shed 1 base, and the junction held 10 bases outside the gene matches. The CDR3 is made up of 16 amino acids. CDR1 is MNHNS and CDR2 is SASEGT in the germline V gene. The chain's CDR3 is CASSKQRTGTNTEAFF. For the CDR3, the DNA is TGTGCCAGCAGCAAACAACGGACAGGGACGAACACTGAAGCTTTCTTT.

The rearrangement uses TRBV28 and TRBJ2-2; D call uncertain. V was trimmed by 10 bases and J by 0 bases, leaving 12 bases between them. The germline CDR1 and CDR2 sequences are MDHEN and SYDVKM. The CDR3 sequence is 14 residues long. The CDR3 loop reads CATYWAANTGELFF. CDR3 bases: TGTGCCACCTACTGGGCAGCGAACACCGGGGAGCTGTTTTTT. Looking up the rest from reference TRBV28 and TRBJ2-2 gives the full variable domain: DVKVTQSSRYLVKRTGEKVFLECVQDMDHENMFWYRQDPGLGLRLIYFSYDVKMKEKGDIPEGYSVSREKKERFSLILESASTNQTSMYLCATYWAANTGELFFGEGSRLTVL.

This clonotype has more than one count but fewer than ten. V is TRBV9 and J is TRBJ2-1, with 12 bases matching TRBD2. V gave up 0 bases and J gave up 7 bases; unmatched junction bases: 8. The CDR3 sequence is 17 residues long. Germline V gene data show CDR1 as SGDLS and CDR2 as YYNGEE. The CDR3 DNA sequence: TGTGCCAGCAGCGTAGACCTAGCGGGGGGGCCAAAAAATGAGCAGTTCTTC. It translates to CASSVDLAGGPKNEQFF.

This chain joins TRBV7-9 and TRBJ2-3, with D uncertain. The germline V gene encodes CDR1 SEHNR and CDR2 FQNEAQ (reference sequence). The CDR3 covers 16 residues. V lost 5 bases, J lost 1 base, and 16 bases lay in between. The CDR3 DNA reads TGTGCCAGCAGCGTACTGGTAAGCTCCGGCACAGATACGCAGTATTTT. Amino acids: CASSVLVSSGTDTQYF.

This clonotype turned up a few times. The CDR3 is CASSLDRGADGYTF. The CDR3 nucleotides read TGTGCCAGCAGCTTAGACCGGGGGGCGGATGGCTACACCTTC. The chain couples TRBV7-9 to TRBJ1-2; a possible D gene is TRBD1 (6 bases). CDR1 is SEHNR and CDR2 is FQNEAQ in the germline V gene (reference sequence). The CDR3 is 14 amino acids. V shed 1 base and J shed 6 bases, with 12 bases lying between them.

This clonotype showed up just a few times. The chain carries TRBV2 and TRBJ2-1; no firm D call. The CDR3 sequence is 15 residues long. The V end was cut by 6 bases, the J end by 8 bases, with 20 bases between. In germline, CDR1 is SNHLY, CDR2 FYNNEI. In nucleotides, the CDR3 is TGTGCCAGCAGCTCTGGAGAGAGGAGTGGTGATGAGCAGTTCTTC. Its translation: CASSSGERSGDEQFF.

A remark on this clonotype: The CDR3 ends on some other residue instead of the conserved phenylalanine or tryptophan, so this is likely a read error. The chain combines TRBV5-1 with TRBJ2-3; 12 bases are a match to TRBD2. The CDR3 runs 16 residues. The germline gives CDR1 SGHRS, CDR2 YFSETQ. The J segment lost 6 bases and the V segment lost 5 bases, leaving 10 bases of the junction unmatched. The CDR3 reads CASSWTSGDPRDTQYL. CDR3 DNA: TGCGCCAGCAGTTGGACTAGCGGGGACCCACGGGATACGCAGTATTTA.